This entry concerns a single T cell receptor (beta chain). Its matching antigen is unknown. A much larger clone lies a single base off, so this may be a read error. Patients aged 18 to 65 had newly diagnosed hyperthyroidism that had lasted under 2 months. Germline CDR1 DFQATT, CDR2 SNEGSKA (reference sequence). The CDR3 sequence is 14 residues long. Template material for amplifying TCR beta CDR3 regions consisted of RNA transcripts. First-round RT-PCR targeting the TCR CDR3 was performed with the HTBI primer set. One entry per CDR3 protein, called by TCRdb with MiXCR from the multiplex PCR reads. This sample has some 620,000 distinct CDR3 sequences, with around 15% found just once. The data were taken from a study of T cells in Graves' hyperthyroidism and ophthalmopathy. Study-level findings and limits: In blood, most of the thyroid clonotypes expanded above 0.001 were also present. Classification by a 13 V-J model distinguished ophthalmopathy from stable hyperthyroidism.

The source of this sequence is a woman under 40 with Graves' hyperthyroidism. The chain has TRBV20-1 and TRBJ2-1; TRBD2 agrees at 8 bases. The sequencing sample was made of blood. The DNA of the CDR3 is TGCAATGCTCCGCTAGCGGGCTCCTACAATGAGCAGTTCTTC. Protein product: CNAPLAGSYNEQFF.